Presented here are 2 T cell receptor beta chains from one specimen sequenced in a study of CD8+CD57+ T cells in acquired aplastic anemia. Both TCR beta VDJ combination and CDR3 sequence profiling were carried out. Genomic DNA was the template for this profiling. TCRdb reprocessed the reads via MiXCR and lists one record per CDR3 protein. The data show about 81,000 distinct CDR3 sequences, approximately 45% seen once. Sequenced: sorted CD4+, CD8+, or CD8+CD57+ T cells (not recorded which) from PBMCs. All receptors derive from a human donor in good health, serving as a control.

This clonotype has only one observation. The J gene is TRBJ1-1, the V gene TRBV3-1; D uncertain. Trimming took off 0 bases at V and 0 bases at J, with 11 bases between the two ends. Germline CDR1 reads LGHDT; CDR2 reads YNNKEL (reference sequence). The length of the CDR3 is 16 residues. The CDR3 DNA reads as TGTGCCAGCAGCCAAGAATTAGGGAGGTTGAACACTGAAGCTTTCTTT. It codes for CASSQELGRLNTEAFF.

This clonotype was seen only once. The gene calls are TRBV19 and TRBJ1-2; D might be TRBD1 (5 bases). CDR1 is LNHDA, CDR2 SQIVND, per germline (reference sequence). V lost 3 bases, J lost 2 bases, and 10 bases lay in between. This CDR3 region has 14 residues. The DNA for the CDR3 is TGTGCCAGTAGTATGAGGGGTTTGAACTATGGCTACACCTTC. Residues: CASSMRGLNYGYTF.